Below are 8 T cell receptor beta chains sequenced from a single sample in a study of OX40 agonist ivuxolimab in advanced cancers. This table comes from immunoSEQ multiplex PCR, and its TCRdb copy is limited to in-frame clones, with some not included. The table has about 33,000 clones, roughly nine tenths seen once; the top ten hold approximately 0.9%. This specimen was CD4+ or CD8+ T cells sorted from blood, taken in a trial of the OX40 agonist ivuxolimab. These receptors originate from an adult with an advanced solid tumor such as melanoma, head and neck, liver or kidney cancer.

The chain links TRBV28 to TRBJ1-3; D might be TRBD1 (5 bases). This CDR3 spans 14 amino acids. Germline CDR1 is MDHEN and CDR2 is SYDVKM. V was trimmed by 5 bases and J by 0 bases, leaving 8 bases between them. Here the CDR3 reads CASSRGDSGNTIYF. As DNA, the CDR3 is TGTGCCAGCAGTAGAGGGGACTCTGGAAACACCATATATTTT.

V gene TRBV19 combines with J gene TRBJ1-2; 8 bases are a match to TRBD1. Germline loops: CDR1 LNHDA, CDR2 SQIVND (reference sequence). With V trimmed by 10 bases and J by 1 base, 8 bases remained unmatched. This CDR3 region has 14 residues. The CDR3 bases are TGTGCCACCAGCCAGGGGGCGAATAACTATGGCTACACCTTC. Protein product: CATSQGANNYGYTF.

The rearrangement links TRBV9 to TRBJ2-5, with 9 bases that match TRBD2. Losses at the gene ends were 4 bases for V and 2 bases for J; bases not matched to a gene: 3. The CDR3 runs to 14 residues. Germline V CDR1 and CDR2: SGDLS, YYNGEE. CDR3 bases: TGTGCCAGCAGCCTAGCGGGACCGCAAGAGACCCAGTACTTC. Residues: CASSLAGPQETQYF.

The CDR3 spells CASSLSSGSRETQYF. CDR3 in DNA: TGTGCCAGCAGCCTCTCCAGCGGGAGTAGAGAGACCCAGTACTTC. This chain connects TRBV7-3 to TRBJ2-5; 8 bases align to TRBD2. V trimming: 5 bases; J trimming: 4 bases; junction bases outside the gene matches: 9. Germline CDR1 is SGHTA and CDR2 is FQGTGA. The CDR3 extends over 15 amino acids.

The chain recombines TRBV5-1 with TRBJ2-5; D may match TRBD1 or TRBD2 (5 bases each). Germline V gene sequence: CDR1 SGHRS, CDR2 YFSETQ. Trimming took off 4 bases at V and 4 bases at J, with 20 bases between the two ends. The CDR3 runs to 16 residues. The CDR3 loop reads CASSVTAVGVRETQYF. DNA for the CDR3: TGCGCCAGCAGCGTCACCGCAGTGGGGGTGCGAGAGACCCAGTACTTC.

The chain carries TRBV10-3 and TRBJ1-5; D may be TRBD1 (5 bases). CDR1 is ENHRY and CDR2 is SYGVKD in the germline V gene. This CDR3 is 16 amino acids long. V was cut by 2 bases and J by 1 base, with 12 bases left in between. In DNA, the CDR3 is TGTGCCATCAGTGAGGGGGGGGGACCAAGCAATCAGCCCCAGCATTTT. Protein sequence: CAISEGGGPSNQPQHF.

This chain joins TRBV28 and TRBJ1-1; a weak D match, TRBD1 (5 bases). CDR1 MDHEN and CDR2 SYDVKM come from the germline V gene. Deletions cut 6 bases from V and 11 bases from J, with 25 bases between. The CDR3 covers 15 residues. The CDR3 DNA reads TGTGCCAGCAGCCTTAAGCTCGTCGGGGGGGTGATCGCTTTCTTT. It encodes CASSLKLVGGVIAFF. The whole variable domain, remainder taken from reference TRBV28 and TRBJ1-1, is DVKVTQSSRYLVKRTGEKVFLECVQDMDHENMFWYRQDPGLGLRLIYFSYDVKMKEKGDIPEGYSVSREKKERFSLILESASTNQTSMYLCASSLKLVGGVIAFFGQGTRLTVV.

The chain employs TRBV2 and TRBJ1-5; tentatively, D is TRBD1 (5 bases). The germline CDR1 and CDR2 sequences are SNHLY and FYNNEI. The germline V and J ends were trimmed by 2 bases and 3 bases, with 11 bases remaining between them. CDR3 length equals 15 residues. The CDR3 here is CASSETLTANQPQHF. CDR3 coding DNA: TGTGCCAGCAGTGAAACGTTGACAGCCAATCAGCCCCAGCATTTT.